Following are 16 T cell receptor beta chains from one sample sequenced in a study of type 1 regulatory T cells. Overall study results and limits: Compared with non-Tr1 cells, Tr1 cells showed a narrower TCR repertoire.

These TCRs' antigens remain unknown. TCRdb reprocessed the reads with MiXCR, giving one entry per CDR3 protein. The sample has under 75,000 distinct CDR3 sequences; more than 20% are singletons. Sequencing was performed on cultured type 1 regulatory T (Tr1) cells, either the whole culture or a sorted fraction (not recorded which). The source is a human donor in good health.

This clonotype turned up a few times. The chain employs TRBV6-1 and TRBJ1-5, with D tentatively TRBD1 (6 bases). V lost 11 bases and J 3 bases, leaving 17 bases between the germline ends. CDR1 is MNHNS and CDR2 is SASEGT in the germline V gene. This CDR3 has 14 amino acids. CDR3: CASRTEIVNQPQHF. CDR3 nucleotides: TGTGCCTCCCGGACAGAGATTGTCAATCAGCCCCAGCATTTT.

This clonotype showed up many times. The V and J genes are TRBV19 and TRBJ2-2; maybe TRBD1 (5 bases). The germline V and J ends were trimmed by 5 bases and 3 bases, with 10 bases remaining between them. CDR1 is LNHDA, CDR2 SQIVND, per germline (reference sequence). The CDR3 spans 14 residues. CDR3 residues: CASSGAGHTGELFF. The CDR3 DNA follows: TGTGCCAGTAGTGGGGCAGGACACACCGGGGAGCTGTTTTTT. The entire variable domain, with the rest obtained from reference TRBV19 and TRBJ2-2, is as follows: DGGITQSPKYLFRKEGQNVTLSCEQNLNHDAMYWYRQDPGQGLRLIYYSQIVNDFQKGDIAEGYSVSREKKESFPLTVTSAQKNPTAFYLCASSGAGHTGELFFGEGSRLTVL.

This clonotype came up a few times. The J gene is TRBJ2-1, the V gene TRBV24-1; D gene unclear. The CDR3 consists of 14 residues. Germline CDR1 reads KGHDR; CDR2 reads SFDVKD. The ends were cut back, 7 bases at V and 0 bases at J, with 9 bases in the middle. The CDR3 DNA is TGTGCCACCAGCGACTTAAGCTCCTACAATGAGCAGTTCTTC. Its protein is CATSDLSSYNEQFF.

V is TRBV5-1 and J is TRBJ1-6, with D perhaps TRBD1 (5 bases). The CDR3 totals 14 residues. Trimming removed 0 bases at V and 7 bases at J, with 8 bases between. Germline CDR1 and CDR2: SGHRS and YFSETQ. CDR3 residues: CASSLEGSNSPLHF. CDR3 nucleotide sequence: TGCGCCAGCAGCTTGGAGGGGAGCAATTCACCCCTCCACTTT.

This chain uses TRBV5-1 with TRBJ2-5; 13 bases fit TRBD2. The CDR3 has 16 residues. Germline CDR1 SGHRS, CDR2 YFSETQ. The ends lost 0 bases at V and 3 bases at J; junction bases unmatched: 2. The CDR3 DNA reads TGCGCCAGCAGCTTGGGAGGACTAGCGGGGGAAGAGACCCAGTACTTC. Translated: CASSLGGLAGEETQYF.

This rearrangement joins TRBV20-1 to TRBJ2-4, with 9 bases matching TRBD2. Trimming removed 1 base from V and 0 bases from J; junction bases left unmatched: 4. CDR1 and CDR2 (germline): DFQATT, SNEGSKA (reference sequence). The CDR3 runs 16 residues. CDR3 loop: CSARGVAGVAKNIQYF. The CDR3 DNA reads TGCAGTGCTAGAGGAGTAGCGGGGGTAGCCAAAAACATTCAGTACTTC.

In this sample, this clonotype turned up a few times. This sequence joins TRBV20-1 and TRBJ1-3, with D tentatively TRBD1 (5 bases). Per the germline V gene, CDR1 is DFQATT and CDR2 is SNEGSKA (reference sequence). Trimming removed 5 bases from V and 0 bases from J, with 17 bases in between. The CDR3 contains 16 residues. CDR3 in amino acids: CSAQDNRRSSGNTIYF. The CDR3 DNA sequence: TGCAGTGCTCAGGACAACAGGAGGAGCTCTGGAAACACCATATATTTT.

The chain recombines TRBV3-1 with TRBJ1-6; D might be TRBD1 (5 bases). Germline CDR1 and CDR2: LGHDT and YNNKEL (reference sequence). Trimming took off 3 bases at V and 8 bases at J, with 8 bases between the two ends. The length of the CDR3 is 13 residues. This CDR3 reads CASSQTTDSPLHF. The CDR3 DNA sequence: TGTGCCAGCAGCCAGACGACAGATTCACCCCTCCACTTT. The full variable domain, with the rest looked up from reference TRBV3-1 and TRBJ1-6, is DTAVSQTPKYLVTQMGNDKSIKCEQNLGHDTMYWYKQDSKKFLKIMFSYNNKELIINETVPNRFSPKSPDKAHLNLHINSLELGDSAVYFCASSQTTDSPLHFGNGTRLTVT.

The chain has TRBV4-3 and TRBJ1-6; D remains ambiguous. Trimming took 1 base from V and 10 from J, leaving 8 bases between them. Germline V gene sequence: CDR1 LGHNA, CDR2 YSLEER. This CDR3 spans 13 amino acids. This chain's CDR3 is CASSQGGYSPLHF. CDR3 sequence (DNA): TGCGCCAGCAGCCAAGGAGGGTACTCACCCCTCCACTTT.

This clonotype has just a few counts. The V gene is TRBV6-2 or TRBV6-3, the J gene TRBJ2-7; no reliable D call. V was shortened by 0 bases and J by 3 bases, with 6 bases between the two germline ends. CDR1 MNHEY and CDR2 SVGEGT come from the germline V gene. The CDR3 sequence is 13 residues long. CDR3 region: CASSYSAIYEQYF. The CDR3 coding sequence is TGTGCCAGCAGTTACTCGGCCATCTACGAGCAGTACTTC.

This clonotype was counted at least ten times. CDR3 sequence: CASSPGQGGQETQYF. The CDR3 bases are TGCGCCAGCAGCCCCGGACAGGGCGGCCAAGAGACCCAGTACTTC. The V gene is TRBV5-1, the J gene TRBJ2-5; 8 positions match TRBD1. J was trimmed by 1 base and V by 4 bases; bases with no gene match: 6. The germline V gene has CDR1 SGHRS and CDR2 YFSETQ. The CDR3 totals 15 residues.

This clonotype was counted a few times. This chain joins TRBV7-2 and TRBJ1-1, with 7 bases fitting TRBD1. The V and J ends lost 1 base and 3 bases, in that order; junction bases with no gene match: 5. This CDR3 is 15 amino acids long. Germline assignment: CDR1 SGHTA and CDR2 FQGNSA. CDR3 nucleotide sequence: TGTGCCAGCAGCTTAGGGAGGGGGCGGTACACTGAAGCTTTCTTT. Protein product: CASSLGRGRYTEAFF. Based on the CDR3 plus reference TRBV7-2 and TRBJ1-1, the full variable domain is GAGVSQSPSNKVTEKGKDVELRCDPISGHTALYWYRQSLGQGLEFLIYFQGNSAPDKSGLPSDRFSAERTGGSVSTLTIQRTQQEDSAVYLCASSLGRGRYTEAFFGQGTRLTVV.

The table lists this clonotype with many counts. The CDR3 DNA follows: TGTGCCAGCAGCGTGGCAGCTTTGAACACTGAAGCTTTCTTT. Protein product: CASSVAALNTEAFF. This sequence joins TRBV9 and TRBJ1-1; D uncertain. The CDR3 runs 14 residues. Germline CDR1 SGDLS, CDR2 YYNGEE. The V and J ends lost 2 bases and 0 bases respectively, with 8 bases between them.

This chain links TRBV29-1 with TRBJ2-4; 12 bases match TRBD1. J gave up 6 bases and V 2 bases, and 5 bases lay outside the gene matches. The CDR3 is 15 residues long. Germline V gene sequence: CDR1 SQVTM, CDR2 ANQGSEA. CDR3 nucleotides: TGCAGCGTTGAACGGGGGACAGGGGGCTTAAACATTCAGTACTTC. Encoded protein: CSVERGTGGLNIQYF.

With regard to this clonotype: At one boundary the junction diverges from the germline segment, which might be a read error. The chain employs TRBV5-1 and TRBJ2-7; 7 bases are shared with TRBD1. Germline V lookup: CDR1 SGHRS, CDR2 YFSETQ. This CDR3 has 13 residues. The CDR3 DNA is TGTGCCAGCAGCTGGGGGACAGTCTACGAGCAGTACTTC. Its protein is CASSWGTVYEQYF.

This clonotype has a handful of counts. V and J are TRBV27 and TRBJ2-4; no clear D. The length of the CDR3 is 13 residues. The germline V gene has CDR1 MNHEY and CDR2 SMNVEV (reference sequence). V was trimmed by 5 bases and J by 0 bases, leaving 5 bases between them. CDR3 loop: CASSLLAKNIQYF. The CDR3 coding sequence is TGTGCCAGCAGTCTCTTAGCCAAAAACATTCAGTACTTC.